Sequencing of this TCR beta chain was carried out in a study of shared T cell receptors in the human thymus. This CDR3 spans 16 amino acids. V lost 4 bases and J lost 3; bases outside the gene matches: 5. CDR1 and CDR2 from the germline V gene are MGHRA and YSYEKL. Assay: immunoSEQ multiplex PCR; the TCRdb copy retains only in-frame clones and omits some. Here the sample spans hundreds of thousands of clones, 70% to 90% being singletons. In addition, the sample was reused for a study of human thymus T cells. According to that study: Resected material from corrective heart surgery provided the thymus tissue analysed.

This sequence originates from a boy in the first two years of life with a congenital heart defect. Sequencing input: thymocytes. The J gene is TRBJ2-2, the V gene TRBV4-1; 10 bases map to TRBD2. The CDR3 bases are TGCGCCAGCAGCCTGCTAGCGGGAGCGGACACCGGGGAGCTGTTTTTT. This codes for CASSLLAGADTGELFF.